This is a list of T cell receptor beta chains from one sample in a study of Ad26.COV2.S vaccination and SARS-CoV-2 variants. Sequencing was performed with immunoSEQ multiplex PCR; in TCRdb, only in-frame clones are kept and a portion is missing. The sample includes a few hundred thousand clones, roughly 90% of them seen just once. The material sequenced was peripheral blood, taken in a trial of Ad26.COV2.S vaccine versus placebo. The receptors shown here come from a person aged 18 to 65 who received the Ad26.COV2.S COVID-19 vaccine or a placebo. Each CDR3 is given with its conserved first and last residue. The D gene is left open where the match is weak. The size of a clone is reported for some rows only, either as once, few or many, or as a class for expanded clones.

V gene	J gene	D gene	clone size	CDR3 DNA	CDR3 protein
TRBV15	TRBJ2-5	-	-	TGTGCCACCAGCCCTACAGGGTTGGGGACCCAGTACTTC	CATSPTGLGTQYF
TRBV7-9	TRBJ2-3	-	-	TGTGCCAGCAGCGATTGGGATGCAGGTACGCAGTATTTT	CASSDWDAGTQYF
TRBV21-1	TRBJ1-1	-	once	TGTGCCAGCAGCAATTGCACAGGGGAGGGGAACACTGAAGCTTTCTTT	CASSNCTGEGNTEAFF
TRBV21-1	TRBJ1-2	-	-	TGTGCCAGCAGCGCCCCGGGCTTATCGGGCTATGGCTACACCTTC	CASSAPGLSGYGYTF
TRBV7-2	TRBJ2-5	TRBD2	-	TGTGCCAGCAGCTCCGCCAGGACTAGCGGGGCCCCGAGGACCCAGTACTTC	CASSSARTSGAPRTQYF
TRBV10-1	TRBJ1-2	-	-	TGCGCCAGCAGTGAGTCGAGTCGTCTTGGCTACACCTTC	CASSESSRLGYTF
TRBV7-2	TRBJ2-5	-	-	TGTGCCAGCAGCTTAGAGTATGCATCGGTGGGGGAGACCCAGTACTTC	CASSLEYASVGETQYF
TRBV5-1	TRBJ1-1	-	-	TGCGCCAGCAGCCCGTCCGACAGAACTAATGAAGCTTTCTTT	CASSPSDRTNEAFF
TRBV27	TRBJ2-3	TRBD1	few	TGTGCCAGCAGTTTACAGGGGGCCACAGATACGCAGTATTTT	CASSLQGATDTQYF
TRBV10-1	TRBJ2-3	-	-	TGCGCCAGCAGTGTTCGGCGGTCCTATGATGCTACGCAGTATTTT	CASSVRRSYDATQYF
TRBV29-1	TRBJ2-1	-	-	TGCAGCGTTGAAGATTCCCCCTACAATGAGCAGTTCTTC	CSVEDSPYNEQFF
TRBV12-3/TRBV12-4	TRBJ2-5	-	-	TGTGCCAGCGGCGGGGCAGCTCAAGAGACCCAGTACTTC	CASGGAAQETQYF
TRBV2	TRBJ2-7	-	-	TGTGCCAGCAGTCAAACCTACAGGGGAGGTAGCTACGAGCAGTACTTC	CASSQTYRGGSYEQYF
TRBV28	TRBJ2-5	-	-	TGTGCCAGCAGTTTCCGGCCAGGGGCCCAGTACTTC	CASSFRPGAQYF
TRBV5-1	TRBJ1-1	-	-	TGCGCCAGCAGCTTGTTGGATAGTGGTGAAGCTTTCTTT	CASSLLDSGEAFF
TRBV6-5	TRBJ1-1	-	-	TGTGCCAGCAGTTACCCTTTGGCGGACCCTAACACTGAAGCTTTCTTT	CASSYPLADPNTEAFF
TRBV15	TRBJ2-1	-	once	TGTGCCACCAGCGGCGGGGGCAGCTCCTACAATGAGCAGTTCTTC	CATSGGGSSYNEQFF
TRBV27	TRBJ1-1	-	-	TGTGCCAGCAGGACGACAGTGAACACTGAAGCTTTCTTT	CASRTTVNTEAFF
TRBV7-7	TRBJ1-4	-	-	TGTGCCAGCAGCTTAGGTGTAGGGGATGAAAAACTGTTTTTT	CASSLGVGDEKLFF
TRBV30	TRBJ1-3	-	once	TGTGCCTGGAGTGTTGGGGGATCCGGAAACACCATATATTTT	CAWSVGGSGNTIYF
TRBV12-3/TRBV12-4	TRBJ1-2	-	-	TGTGCCAGCAGAGAGGGCCTCGGGGTCGGCTACACCTTC	CASREGLGVGYTF
TRBV20-1	TRBJ2-2	-	-	TGCAGTGCTAGTCCGGGGGCGAACACCGGGGAGCTGTTTTTT	CSASPGANTGELFF
TRBV5-6	TRBJ1-6	-	-	TGTGCCAGCAGCTTGGGGGACCTTGTGACAATGGATTCACCCCTCCACTTT	CASSLGDLVTMDSPLHF
TRBV7-7	TRBJ2-1	-	-	TGTGCCAGCAGCTTTGCCCACCGGGGCGTCTACAATGAGCAGTTCTTC	CASSFAHRGVYNEQFF
TRBV4-3	TRBJ1-2	TRBD1	once	TGCGCCAGCAGCCAAGAGAGCCGGACAGGGGTATATGGCTACACCTTC	CASSQESRTGVYGYTF
TRBV5-1	TRBJ1-2	TRBD1	-	TGCGCCAGCAGCAGACAGGGAGGTAGGGACTATGGCTACACCTTC	CASSRQGGRDYGYTF
TRBV6-2/TRBV6-3	TRBJ2-5	-	-	TGTGCCAGCAGTTACTCGCCGGGCGGAGAGACCCAGTACTTC	CASSYSPGGETQYF